This entry describes one T cell receptor (beta chain). Which antigen it targets is not known. A much more abundant neighbour one base away suggests this may be a read error. This sample stems from a study of post-analysis software for immune sequencing data (dated by TCRdb to between 2014 and 2016). Study-level background: Recorded disease courses included relapsing-remitting, secondary progressive and progressive-relapsing multiple sclerosis, with some patients lacking subtype annotation. A subset of samples was prepared in parallel using single-end sample barcoding, then pooled and co-amplified after Illumina adapter ligation. The multiple sclerosis patient repertoires were compared with about a dozen previously published healthy control repertoires from donors aged roughly 6 to 27 years.

V is reduced by 2 bases and J by 4 bases, leaving a spacing of 17 bases between them. The CDR3 numbers 18 residues from cysteine through phenylalanine. Solely the CDR3 DNA is kept, with 54 bases framed from the first base. The germline V gene provides CDR1 KGHDR and CDR2 SFDVKD. Libraries were made using PCR. For sequencing, an Illumina HiSeq 2500 was employed. To reduce PCR and sequencing biases, unique molecular identifiers were built into the TCR beta cDNA libraries. Per 1 to 10 million input T cells, roughly 500,000 cDNA molecules were obtained, such that each molecule approximated one T cell. The patient libraries were prepared and sequenced with the same protocol used for the earlier healthy control dataset. Samples belonging to the same batch were prepared together, multiplexed and sequenced on a shared HiSeq lane. The authors' analysis ran thus. MIGEC was used to process the raw barcoded reads, and molecular identifier groups with only a single read were discarded before consensus assembly and CDR3 extraction. Clonotype tables were post-analysed with VDJtools, normalizing diversity by down-sampling all datasets to the smallest sample size. Repertoire overlap clustering matched CDR3 amino acid but not nucleotide sequences to correct batch-related cross-sample contamination. TCRdb handled the public reads itself, with Q25 trimming in fastp and clone calling in MiXCR, and kept productive beta chains. Records with the same CDR3 protein are collapsed into one entry carrying the most frequent genes and DNA. TCRdb's processing, not the authors' own work, is the source of the V and J calls. The sample table holds around 180,000 distinct CDR3 sequences, of which 30% were seen once. The biggest ten clones account for roughly 1.6% of the sample.

To demonstrate the VDJtools post-analysis software, TCR beta repertoires were profiled from the peripheral blood of about 13 young patients with multiple sclerosis. The patients with multiple sclerosis were children and adolescents between roughly 6 and 17 years of age. General conclusions and limits of the study: Multiple sclerosis patients had significantly lower normalized Chao1 diversity than controls, a result that suggests substantial peripheral T-cell clonal expansion. Significantly higher frequencies in patients than in controls were found for several TRBV segments, including TRBV5-6, TRBV5-1 and TRBV20-1. Direct clustering with F measure revealed strong co-clustering of samples prepared in the same batch, which led to a batch-effect correction. The multiple sclerosis patient group was slightly younger than the control group.

The sequence is built from TRBV24-1 and TRBJ2-6; the D gene is unclear. This TCR was recovered from a girl between 10 and 17 years old with multiple sclerosis. The sample consisted of blood. The CDR3 region reads CATSDSPSNPMGANVLTF. Read as DNA, the sequence is TGTGCCACCAGTGATTCGCCTAGTAACCCTATGGGGGCCAACGTCCTGACTTTC.